Below, one TCR beta chain is given with its context. The data are from a study of blood T cell repertoires in COVID-19. In the source study's methods: Reference gene primer amplification gave nucleated cell count estimates. Clones were sequenced by immunoSEQ multiplex PCR, and TCRdb holds only the in-frame ones, with some missing. For V, J and clone size, that table is used; D and trimming come from the DNA. The repertoire has roughly 250,000 clones, around 81% of them found once; the top ten carry more than 6%. Sequenced material: peripheral blood. This TCR derives from a woman aged 55-69 years with active or convalescent COVID-19.

The CDR3 loop reads CASSPPGTSGGVSRYQETQYF. DNA of the CDR3: TGTGCCAGCTCACCACCCGGGACTAGCGGGGGGGTTTCCCGATACCAAGAGACCCAGTACTTC. This sequence joins TRBV18 and TRBJ2-5; 16 bases line up with TRBD2. CDR3 size: 21 residues. CDR1 KGHSH and CDR2 LQKENI come from the germline V gene. The junction had 10 bases not matched to a gene; V was cut back by 0 bases and J by 0 bases.